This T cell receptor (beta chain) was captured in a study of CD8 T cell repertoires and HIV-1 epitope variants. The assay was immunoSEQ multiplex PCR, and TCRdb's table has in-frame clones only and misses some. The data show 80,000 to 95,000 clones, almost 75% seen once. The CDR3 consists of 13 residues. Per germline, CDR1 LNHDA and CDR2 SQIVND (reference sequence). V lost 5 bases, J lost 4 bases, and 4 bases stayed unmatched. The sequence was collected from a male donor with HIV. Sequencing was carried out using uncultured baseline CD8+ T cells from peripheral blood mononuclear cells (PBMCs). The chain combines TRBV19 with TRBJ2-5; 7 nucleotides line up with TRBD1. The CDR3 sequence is CASSQGVRETQYF. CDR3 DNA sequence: TGTGCCAGTAGTCAGGGGGTCCGAGAGACCCAGTACTTC.